A single sample gave rise to the 25 T cell receptor beta chains below, sequenced in a study of blood T cell repertoires in COVID-19. Method: immunoSEQ multiplex PCR; TCRdb's copy keeps in-frame clones and lacks some. In the table there are 40,000 or so clones, roughly 81% of which are singletons. Sequences were obtained from peripheral blood. These receptors were obtained from a human donor in a cohort sampled during active COVID-19.

Of note for this clone: The same CDR3 arises from other DNA sequences in this sample as well. The chain employs TRBV2 and TRBJ2-7; 12 bases align to TRBD2. Germline V gene lookup returns CDR1 SNHLY and CDR2 FYNNEI. This CDR3 spans 14 amino acids. With V trimmed by 6 bases and J by 7 bases, 7 bases remained unmatched. CDR3 DNA: TGTGCCAGCAGACTAGCGGGGGGTCGGGGTGAGCAGTACTTC. The encoded protein is CASRLAGGRGEQYF.

This clone has only one observation. The chain recombines TRBV5-6 with TRBJ2-3; 7 bases match TRBD1. This CDR3 has 17 amino acids. Germline V gene sequence: CDR1 SGHDT, CDR2 YYEEEE. V gave up 4 bases and J gave up 8 bases; unmatched junction bases: 19. The chain's CDR3 is CASSPGTMVGTAGTQYF. The CDR3 DNA follows: TGTGCCAGCAGCCCTGGGACGATGGTAGGGACAGCCGGTACGCAGTATTTT.

This sequence joins TRBV2 and TRBJ1-5; a possible D gene is TRBD1 (6 bases). The germline V gene has CDR1 SNHLY and CDR2 FYNNEI. With 4 bases removed from V and 2 bases from J, the gap between germline ends came to 21 bases. The CDR3 has 18 residues. CDR3: CASSGYLGAGGRNQPQHF. The CDR3 DNA follows: TGTGCCAGCAGTGGATACTTGGGGGCGGGGGGCCGCAATCAGCCCCAGCATTTT.

This clone was found once. V is TRBV4-1 and J is TRBJ1-2; possibly TRBD1 for D (5 bases). There are 13 residues in the CDR3. The germline V gene has CDR1 MGHRA and CDR2 YSYEKL. V was cut by 5 bases and J by 4 bases, with 11 bases left in between. The CDR3 nucleotides read TGCGCCAGCAGCAATACAGGATTCTATGGCTACACCTTC. Translation: CASSNTGFYGYTF.

The chain recombines TRBV3-1 (or the pseudogene TRBV3-2) with TRBJ2-1; TRBD2 aligns across 12 bases. CDR3 length: 15 amino acids. Per germline, CDR1 LGHDT and CDR2 YNNKEL (reference sequence). Germline trimming cut 2 bases from V and 4 bases from J; bases unmatched to any gene: 0. The CDR3 here is CASSQTSGGYNEQFF. The CDR3 nucleotides are TGTGCCAGCAGCCAAACTAGCGGGGGGTACAATGAGCAGTTCTTC.

The J gene is TRBJ2-3, the V gene TRBV2, with D maybe TRBD1 (6 bases). Trimming pared 5 bases from V and 4 bases from J, leaving 13 bases between. CDR3 size: 14 residues. Germline-derived CDR1 and CDR2 are SNHLY and FYNNEI. CDR3 in DNA: TGTGCCAGCAGTTCCACTCAGGGGTCAGATACGCAGTATTTT. Amino acid sequence: CASSSTQGSDTQYF.

The gene calls are TRBV15 and TRBJ2-5, with D possibly matching TRBD2 (5 bases). V lost 4 bases, J lost 4 bases, and 10 bases lay in between. The CDR3 runs 13 residues. Germline lookup yields CDR1 LNHNV and CDR2 YYDKDF (reference sequence). The CDR3 protein is CATSTGLVETQYF. The DNA for the CDR3 is TGTGCCACCAGCACTGGACTTGTAGAGACCCAGTACTTC.

V is TRBV19 and J is TRBJ1-6, with D possibly matching TRBD1 (6 bases). The CDR3 spans 16 residues. Germline CDR1 is LNHDA and CDR2 is SQIVND (reference sequence). Trimming removed 9 bases at V and 1 base at J, with 16 bases between. The CDR3 spells CASQSPQGSYNSPLHF. The DNA of the CDR3 is TGTGCCAGCCAATCCCCGCAGGGGTCCTATAATTCACCCCTCCACTTT.

Only a few counts were recorded for this clone. The gene calls are TRBV5-8 and TRBJ2-1; TRBD1 matches 8 bases. CDR1 and CDR2 (germline): SGHTS, YDEGEE. V was pared by 4 bases and J by 2 bases, with 5 bases of the junction left unmatched. The CDR3 contains 15 residues. CDR3 amino acids: CASSVPGGPYNEQFF. DNA for the CDR3: TGTGCCAGCAGCGTCCCAGGGGGCCCCTACAATGAGCAGTTCTTC.

The count of this clone is one. The genes are TRBV5-1 and TRBJ2-5; 11 nucleotides align to TRBD2. CDR1 and CDR2 from the germline V gene are SGHRS and YFSETQ. The CDR3 consists of 14 residues. V lost 8 bases and J lost 4; bases outside the gene matches: 7. This CDR3 reads CASFSGGAAETQYF. CDR3 coding DNA: TGCGCCAGTTTTAGCGGGGGGGCCGCAGAGACCCAGTACTTC.

The chain uses TRBV7-9 and TRBJ2-1; D gene uncertain. CDR1 and CDR2 (germline): SEHNR, FQNEAQ (reference sequence). The CDR3 loop spans 13 amino acids. Trimming took off 5 bases at V and 0 bases at J, with 5 bases between the two ends. The CDR3 sequence is CASSLSSYNEQFF. In DNA form, the CDR3 reads TGTGCCAGCAGCCTGAGCTCCTACAATGAGCAGTTCTTC.

This clone was observed a few times. The chain joins TRBV5-5 to TRBJ2-3, with unresolved D. Germline CDR1 reads SGHKS; CDR2 reads YYEKEE (reference sequence). Trimming cost V 3 bases and J 0 bases, with 5 bases left between them. The CDR3 extends over 13 amino acids. The CDR3 DNA follows: TGTGCCAGCAGCTCGGAGAGCACAGATACGCAGTATTTT. Its translation is CASSSESTDTQYF.

The gene calls are TRBV6-5 and TRBJ2-3, with D perhaps matching TRBD1 (6 bases). The ends were cut back, 6 bases at V and 6 bases at J, with 16 bases in the middle. This CDR3 region has 14 residues. Germline V gene data show CDR1 as MNHEY and CDR2 as SVGAGI. CDR3 sequence reads: CASRWGLGEDTQYF. In nucleotides, the CDR3 is TGTGCCAGCAGGTGGGGGCTAGGTGAGGATACGCAGTATTTT.

This clone was seen only once. This chain connects TRBV19 to TRBJ1-1, with 9 bases fitting TRBD1. The V and J ends lost 4 bases and 1 base, in that order; junction bases with no gene match: 4. Germline V CDR1 and CDR2: LNHDA, SQIVND (reference sequence). There are 15 residues in the CDR3. CDR3 protein: CASSTLDRGNTEAFF. The CDR3 DNA reads TGTGCCAGTAGTACACTGGACAGGGGGAACACTGAAGCTTTCTTT.

The chain has TRBV5-8 and TRBJ1-5; D unresolved. CDR3 size: 15 residues. Looked up from germline, CDR1 is SGHTS and CDR2 is YDEGEE. V lost 0 bases and J 6 bases, leaving 13 bases between the germline ends. The CDR3 nucleotides are TGTGCCAGCAGCTTGGATTACAGAAACCTTCAGCCCCAGCATTTT. Encoded protein: CASSLDYRNLQPQHF.

The chain uses TRBV2 and TRBJ2-2; D unclear. From germline, CDR1 is SNHLY and CDR2 FYNNEI. The CDR3 loop spans 13 amino acids. V lost 4 bases and J 4 bases, leaving 7 bases between the germline ends. The DNA of the CDR3 is TGTGCCAGCAGTGTCGAGTCCACCGGGGAGCTGTTTTTT. Encoded protein: CASSVESTGELFF.

This clone occurred a few times. The chain combines TRBV4-2 with TRBJ1-5; D is possibly TRBD1 (6 bases). Deletions cut 0 bases from V and 3 bases from J, with 21 bases between. The CDR3 contains 19 residues. The germline V gene has CDR1 LGHNA and CDR2 YNFKEQ. The CDR3 sequence: CASSQDSVAGATLNQPQHF. The CDR3 DNA sequence: TGTGCCAGCAGCCAAGATTCGGTGGCAGGGGCCACCCTCAATCAGCCCCAGCATTTT.

The table lists this clone with a few counts. The CDR3 DNA follows: TGTGCCAGCAGCTTAGGCGGGGGGCGGGTTGAGACCCAGTACTTC. It encodes CASSLGGGRVETQYF. The chain employs TRBV7-2 and TRBJ2-5; 8 nucleotides align to TRBD2. Germline CDR1 and CDR2: SGHTA and FQGNSA. The CDR3 contains 15 residues. V gave up 1 base and J gave up 5 bases; unmatched junction bases: 6.

This clone was recorded once. The rearrangement joins TRBV7-3 to TRBJ2-2, with unresolved D. There are 16 residues in the CDR3. V was shortened by 5 bases and J by 5 bases, with 18 bases between the two germline ends. Looked up from germline, CDR1 is SGHTA and CDR2 is FQGTGA. The CDR3 spells CASSPRPSSRTGELFF. For the CDR3, the DNA is TGTGCCAGCAGCCCCAGGCCGAGCTCCAGGACCGGGGAGCTGTTTTTT.

The V and J genes are TRBV7-3 and TRBJ2-3; D not resolved. The CDR3 is 13 amino acids. V lost 5 bases to trimming and J lost 2 bases, with 8 bases between them. CDR1 and CDR2 from the germline V gene are SGHTA and FQGTGA. DNA for the CDR3: TGTGCCAGCAGCGGAGTACACACAGATACGCAGTATTTT. It is translated as CASSGVHTDTQYF.

The chain uses TRBV9 and TRBJ2-1; TRBD2 aligns across 8 bases. Germline assignment: CDR1 SGDLS and CDR2 YYNGEE. The CDR3 contains 15 residues. V shed 0 bases and J 7 bases; nucleotides not matched to a gene: 6. CDR3 amino acids: CASSVAGGLSNEQFF. The DNA of the CDR3 is TGTGCCAGCAGCGTAGCGGGGGGGCTTTCGAATGAGCAGTTCTTC.

The chain links TRBV28 to TRBJ1-2, with D perhaps matching TRBD1 (6 bases). Trimming left V 5 bases short and J 8 bases short, with 15 bases between. Germline loops: CDR1 MDHEN, CDR2 SYDVKM. CDR3 length: 13 residues. CDR3 in amino acids: CASSLPQGGGYTF. CDR3 DNA sequence: TGTGCCAGCAGTCTCCCACAGGGAGGGGGCTACACCTTC.

V is TRBV9 and J is TRBJ2-4; 10 nucleotides line up with TRBD2. CDR3 length: 15 residues. Trimming removed 2 bases from V and 9 bases from J; junction bases left unmatched: 8. Germline-derived CDR1 and CDR2 are SGDLS and YYNGEE. CDR3 nucleotide sequence: TGTGCCAGCAGCGTGAGCGGGGGGGCCCTTGGCATTCAGTACTTC. Translating it yields CASSVSGGALGIQYF.

The rearrangement joins TRBV2 to TRBJ2-3, with TRBD2 matching over 8 bases. Trimming cost V 4 bases and J 6 bases; bases outside gene matches: 9. In germline, CDR1 is SNHLY, CDR2 FYNNEI. This CDR3 contains 15 residues. The CDR3 coding sequence is TGTGCCAGCAGTGTAGTCGGGGGGGGAACGGATACGCAGTATTTT. This encodes CASSVVGGGTDTQYF.

The chain joins TRBV4-1 to TRBJ1-1; a weak D match, TRBD1 (5 bases). The CDR3 totals 15 residues. Germline CDR1 and CDR2: MGHRA and YSYEKL. Trimming shortened V by 1 base and J by 1 base, and 10 bases separated the two germline ends. The CDR3 bases are TGCGCCAGCAGCCAAGCCTATCAGGGGAACACTGAAGCTTTCTTT. It encodes CASSQAYQGNTEAFF.